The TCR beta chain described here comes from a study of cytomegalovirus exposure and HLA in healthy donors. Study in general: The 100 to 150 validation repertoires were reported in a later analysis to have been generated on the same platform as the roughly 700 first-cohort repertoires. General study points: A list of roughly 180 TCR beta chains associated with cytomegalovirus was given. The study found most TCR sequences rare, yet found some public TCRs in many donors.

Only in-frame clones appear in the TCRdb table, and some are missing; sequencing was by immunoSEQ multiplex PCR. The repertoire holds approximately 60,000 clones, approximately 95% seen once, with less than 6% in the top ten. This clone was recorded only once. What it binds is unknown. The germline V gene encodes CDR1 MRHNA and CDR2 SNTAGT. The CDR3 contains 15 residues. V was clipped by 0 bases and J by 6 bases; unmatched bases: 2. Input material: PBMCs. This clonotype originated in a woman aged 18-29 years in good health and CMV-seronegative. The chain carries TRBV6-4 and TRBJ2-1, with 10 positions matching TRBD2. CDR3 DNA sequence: TGTGCCAGCAGTGACTCAGAGCGGGGGGGCAATGAGCAGTTCTTC. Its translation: CASSDSERGGNEQFF.